This T cell receptor (beta chain) was profiled in a study of blood T cell repertoires in COVID-19. Authors' methods: The assay estimated nucleated cells by amplifying reference gene primers. Generated by immunoSEQ multiplex PCR, the TCRdb table keeps only in-frame clones and is missing some. V and J calls and clone size are those listed in that table; D and trimming were worked out from the DNA. There are 95,000 to 100,000 clones in the sample; roughly 80% occur only once, and about 10% lies in the top ten. CDR1 is SGHTA and CDR2 is FQGTGA in the germline V gene. Deletions cut 5 bases from V and 6 bases from J, with 14 bases between. The CDR3 extends over 14 amino acids.

The sequenced sample was peripheral blood. The sequence was collected from a woman at least 80 years old with acute or convalescent COVID-19. The J gene is TRBJ2-1, the V gene TRBV7-3; D may be TRBD1 (6 bases). The CDR3 is CASSPGTNINEQFF. The DNA for the CDR3 is TGTGCCAGCAGCCCCGGGACAAATATCAATGAGCAGTTCTTC.